The clone carrying this T cell receptor (beta chain) was seen a few times. The listed genes are named as in mouse. The read falls 4 residues short of the CDR3 end, and the missing part is taken from the germline J gene. With 7 bases removed from V and 0 bases from J, the gap between germline ends came to 9 bases. This CDR3 has 13 residues. Germline V lookup: CDR1 NNHDY, CDR2 SYVADS. The sample is drawn from a study of CD8+ T cells in alopecia areata. Overall study context: Each recipient was a roughly 7-11-week-old female C3H/HeJ mouse given skin from an approximately 6-13-month-old C3H/HeJ donor with spontaneous alopecia.

It was cDNA, reverse transcribed from extracted RNA, that served as the sequencing template. Using immunoSEQ multiplex PCR, the repertoire was profiled, and TCRdb retains in-frame clones only, with some absent. This sample has about 110,000 clones, each found more than once. The sequence derives from a C3H/HeJ mouse with alopecia areata. The strain is characterized by the MHC haplotype H2-k. The rearrangement uses TRBV13-3 and TRBJ2-5; D not resolved. Sequencing used lesional skin. CDR3 residues: CASSGVNQDTQYF. The DNA read from the CDR3 is TGTGCCAGCTCTGGAGTTAACCAAGAC.